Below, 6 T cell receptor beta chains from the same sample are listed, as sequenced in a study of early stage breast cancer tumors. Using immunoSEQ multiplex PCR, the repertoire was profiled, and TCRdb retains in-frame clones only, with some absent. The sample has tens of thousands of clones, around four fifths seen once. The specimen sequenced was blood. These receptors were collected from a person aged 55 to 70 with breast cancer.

The DNA for the CDR3 is TGTGCCAGCAGTTTATACCGGGACAGGGGTTTTTTGAGCAATCAGCCCCAGCATTTT. It specifies CASSLYRDRGFLSNQPQHF. The J gene is TRBJ1-5, the V gene TRBV28, with 10 bases lining up with TRBD1. The germline gives CDR1 MDHEN, CDR2 SYDVKM. Trimming removed 1 base from V and 1 base from J; junction bases left unmatched: 10. The length of the CDR3 is 19 residues.

The CDR3 loop is CASSPGQGAREQYF. The CDR3 nucleotides read TGTGCCAGCAGCCCCGGACAGGGGGCCCGCGAGCAGTACTTC. The chain links TRBV7-2 to TRBJ2-7, with TRBD1 matching over 11 bases. The CDR3 spans 14 residues. The V and J ends lost 5 bases and 6 bases, in that order; junction bases with no gene match: 6. Germline values: CDR1 SGHTA, CDR2 FQGNSA. Variable domain in full (rest from reference TRBV7-2 and TRBJ2-7): GAGVSQSPSNKVTEKGKDVELRCDPISGHTALYWYRQSLGQGLEFLIYFQGNSAPDKSGLPSDRFSAERTGGSVSTLTIQRTQQEDSAVYLCASSPGQGAREQYFGPGTRLTVT.

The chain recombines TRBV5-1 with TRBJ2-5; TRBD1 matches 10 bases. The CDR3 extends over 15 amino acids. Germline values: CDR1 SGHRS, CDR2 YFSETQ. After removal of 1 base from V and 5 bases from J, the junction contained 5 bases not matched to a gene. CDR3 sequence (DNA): TGCGCCAGCAGCTTGAATGCGGGACAGGGGGAGACCCAGTACTTC. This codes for CASSLNAGQGETQYF.

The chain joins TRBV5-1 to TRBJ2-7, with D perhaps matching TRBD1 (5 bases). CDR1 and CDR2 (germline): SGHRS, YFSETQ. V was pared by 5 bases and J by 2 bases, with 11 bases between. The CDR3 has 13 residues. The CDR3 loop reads CASSHTDTYEQYF. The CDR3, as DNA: TGCGCCAGCAGTCACACGGACACCTACGAGCAGTACTTC.

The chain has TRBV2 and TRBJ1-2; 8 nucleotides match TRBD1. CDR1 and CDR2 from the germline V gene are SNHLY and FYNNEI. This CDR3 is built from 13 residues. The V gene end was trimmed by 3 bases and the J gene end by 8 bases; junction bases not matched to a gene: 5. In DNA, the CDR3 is TGTGCCAGCAGTGATGAACAGGGGGACGGCTACACCTTC. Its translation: CASSDEQGDGYTF. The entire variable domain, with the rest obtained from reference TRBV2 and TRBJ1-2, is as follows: EPEVTQTPSHQVTQMGQEVILRCVPISNHLYFYWYRQILGQKVEFLVSFYNNEISEKSEIFDDQFSVERPDGSNFTLKIRSTKLEDSAMYFCASSDEQGDGYTFGSGTRLTVV.

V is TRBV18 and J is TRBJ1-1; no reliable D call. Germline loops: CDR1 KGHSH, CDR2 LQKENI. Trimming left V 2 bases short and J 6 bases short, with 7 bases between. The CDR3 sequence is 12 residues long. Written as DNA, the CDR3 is TGTGCCAGCTCACCAGGGAGCGCTGAAGCTTTCTTT. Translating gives CASSPGSAEAFF. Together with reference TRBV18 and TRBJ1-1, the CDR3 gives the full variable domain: NAGVMQNPRHLVRRRGQEARLRCSPMKGHSHVYWYRQLPEEGLKFMVYLQKENIIDESGMPKERFSAEFPKEGPSILRIQQVVRGDSAAYFCASSPGSAEAFFGQGTRLTVV.